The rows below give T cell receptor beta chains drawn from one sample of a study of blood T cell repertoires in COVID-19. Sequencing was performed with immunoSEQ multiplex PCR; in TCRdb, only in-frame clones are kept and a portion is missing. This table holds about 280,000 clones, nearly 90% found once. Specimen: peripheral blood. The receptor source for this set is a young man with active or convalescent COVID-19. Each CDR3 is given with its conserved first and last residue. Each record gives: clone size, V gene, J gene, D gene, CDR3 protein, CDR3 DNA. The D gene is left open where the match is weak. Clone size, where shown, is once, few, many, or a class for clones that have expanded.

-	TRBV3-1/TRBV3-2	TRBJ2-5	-	CASSQDFERGRETQYF	TGTGCCAGCAGCCAAGATTTCGAGAGGGGGAGAGAGACCCAGTACTTC
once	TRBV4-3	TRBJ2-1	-	CASSQDWVGGRYNEQFF	TGCGCCAGCAGCCAAGATTGGGTGGGGGGGCGCTACAATGAGCAGTTCTTC
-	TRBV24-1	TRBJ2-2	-	CATSGPNTGELFF	TGTGCCACCAGTGGGCCTAACACCGGGGAGCTGTTTTTT
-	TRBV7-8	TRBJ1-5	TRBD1	CASSPGTDSNQPQHF	TGTGCCAGCAGCCCCGGGACAGATAGCAATCAGCCCCAGCATTTT
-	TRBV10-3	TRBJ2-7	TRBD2	CAISVAGGPEQYF	TGTGCCATCAGTGTTGCGGGGGGCCCCGAGCAGTACTTC
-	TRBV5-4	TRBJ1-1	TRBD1	CASSLDTGGFTEAFF	TGTGCCAGCAGCTTAGATACAGGGGGCTTCACTGAAGCTTTCTTT
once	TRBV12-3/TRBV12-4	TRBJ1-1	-	CASSRDRRIF	TGTGCCAGCAGTCGAGACAGACGTATCTTT
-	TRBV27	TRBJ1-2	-	CASKYELGSNYGYTF	TGTGCCAGCAAGTACGAATTGGGCTCTAACTATGGCTACACCTTC
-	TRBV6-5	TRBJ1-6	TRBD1	CASSSTGPISPLHF	TGTGCCAGCAGCTCGACAGGGCCCATTTCACCCCTCCACTTT
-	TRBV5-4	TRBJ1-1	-	CASSLGQSNTEAFF	TGTGCCAGCAGCTTGGGGCAGTCGAACACTGAAGCTTTCTTT
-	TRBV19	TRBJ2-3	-	CASSMGRVTDTQYF	TGTGCCAGTAGTATGGGCAGGGTCACAGATACGCAGTATTTT
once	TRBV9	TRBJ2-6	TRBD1	CASSVGQGGSGANVLTF	TGTGCCAGCAGCGTGGGACAGGGAGGATCTGGGGCCAACGTCCTGACTTTC
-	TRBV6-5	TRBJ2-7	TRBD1	CASSRSGTVTYEQYF	TGTGCCAGCAGTCGCTCCGGGACAGTTACCTACGAGCAGTACTTC
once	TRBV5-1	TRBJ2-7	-	CASSLEGHPYEQYF	TGCGCCAGCAGCTTGGAGGGACACCCCTACGAGCAGTACTTC
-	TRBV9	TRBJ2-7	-	CASSVGDGTYEQYF	TGTGCCAGCAGCGTAGGTGACGGGACCTACGAGCAGTACTTC
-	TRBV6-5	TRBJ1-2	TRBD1	CASSNPDRTHYGYTF	TGTGCCAGCAGTAATCCGGACAGGACTCATTATGGCTACACCTTC
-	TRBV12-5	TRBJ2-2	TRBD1	CASGTGGGTGELFF	TGTGCTAGTGGAACAGGGGGCGGAACCGGGGAGCTGTTTTTT
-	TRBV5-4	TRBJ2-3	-	CASSLYVLRGRTDTQYF	TGTGCCAGCAGCTTGTACGTTCTCAGGGGTAGGACAGATACGCAGTATTTT
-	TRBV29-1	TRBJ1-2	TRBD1	CSVGQGIGYGYTF	TGCAGCGTGGGACAGGGGATCGGGTATGGCTACACCTTC
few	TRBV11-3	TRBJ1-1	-	CASSSGPEDTEAFF	TGTGCCAGCAGCTCGGGTCCGGAGGACACTGAAGCTTTCTTT